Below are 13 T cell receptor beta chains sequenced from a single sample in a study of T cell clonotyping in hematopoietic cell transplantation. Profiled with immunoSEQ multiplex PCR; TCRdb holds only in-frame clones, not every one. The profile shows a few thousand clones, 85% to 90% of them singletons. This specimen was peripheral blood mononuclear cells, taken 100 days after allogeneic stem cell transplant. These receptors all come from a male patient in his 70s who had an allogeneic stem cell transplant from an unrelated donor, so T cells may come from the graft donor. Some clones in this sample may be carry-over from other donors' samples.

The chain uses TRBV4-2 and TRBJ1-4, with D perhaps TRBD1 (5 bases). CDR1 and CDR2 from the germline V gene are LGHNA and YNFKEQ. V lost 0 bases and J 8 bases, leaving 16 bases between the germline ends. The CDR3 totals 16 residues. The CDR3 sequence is CASSQDGSRGREKLFF. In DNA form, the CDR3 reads TGTGCCAGCAGCCAAGATGGCTCTCGGGGACGGGAAAAACTGTTTTTT.

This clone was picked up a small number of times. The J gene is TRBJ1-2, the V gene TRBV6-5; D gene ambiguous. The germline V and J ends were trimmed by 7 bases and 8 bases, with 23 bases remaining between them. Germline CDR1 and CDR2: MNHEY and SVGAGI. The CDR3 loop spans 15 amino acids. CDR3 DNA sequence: TGTGCCAGCACCCAAGGGAAGGGCGGCGTCTCCGGCTACACCTTC. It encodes CASTQGKGGVSGYTF.

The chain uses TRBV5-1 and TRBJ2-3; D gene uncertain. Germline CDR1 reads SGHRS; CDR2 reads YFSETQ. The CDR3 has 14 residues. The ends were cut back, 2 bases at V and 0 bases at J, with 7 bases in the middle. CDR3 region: CASSFRRSTDTQYF. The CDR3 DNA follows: TGCGCCAGCAGCTTCCGGCGGAGCACAGATACGCAGTATTTT. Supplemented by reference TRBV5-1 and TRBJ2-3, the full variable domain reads KAGVTQTPRYLIKTRGQQVTLSCSPISGHRSVSWYQQTPGQGLQFLFEYFSETQRNKGNFPGRFSGRQFSNSRSEMNVSTLELGDSALYLCASSFRRSTDTQYFGPGTRLTVL.

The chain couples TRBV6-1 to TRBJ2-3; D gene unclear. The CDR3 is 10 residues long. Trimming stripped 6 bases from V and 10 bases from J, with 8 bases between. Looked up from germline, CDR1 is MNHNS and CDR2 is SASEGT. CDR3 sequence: CASRSVSQYF. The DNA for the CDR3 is TGTGCCAGCAGGAGCGTCTCGCAGTATTTT.

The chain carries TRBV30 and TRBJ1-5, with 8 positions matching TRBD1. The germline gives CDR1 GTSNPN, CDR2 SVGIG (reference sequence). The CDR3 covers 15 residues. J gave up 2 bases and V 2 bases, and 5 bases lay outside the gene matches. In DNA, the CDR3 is TGTGCCTGGAGTCGCGGGACAGGCGGCAATCAGCCCCAGCATTTT. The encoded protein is CAWSRGTGGNQPQHF. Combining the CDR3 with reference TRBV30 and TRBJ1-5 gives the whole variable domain SQTIHQWPATLVQPVGSPLSLECTVEGTSNPNLYWYRQAAGRGLQLLFYSVGIGQISSEVPQNLSASRPQDRQFILSSKKLLLSDSGFYLCAWSRGTGGNQPQHFGDGTRLSIL.

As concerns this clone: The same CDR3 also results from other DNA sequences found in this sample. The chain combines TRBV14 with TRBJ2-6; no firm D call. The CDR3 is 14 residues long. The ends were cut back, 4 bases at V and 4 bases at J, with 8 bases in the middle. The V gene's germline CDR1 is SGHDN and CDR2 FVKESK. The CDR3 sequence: CASSPQWGANVLTF. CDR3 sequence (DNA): TGTGCCAGCAGCCCCCAATGGGGGGCCAACGTCCTGACTTTC.

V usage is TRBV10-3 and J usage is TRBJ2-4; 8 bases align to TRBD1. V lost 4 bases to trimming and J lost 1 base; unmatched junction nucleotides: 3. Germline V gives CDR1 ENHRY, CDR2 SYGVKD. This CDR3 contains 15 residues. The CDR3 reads CAISGQGKAKNIQYF. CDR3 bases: TGTGCCATCAGTGGACAGGGGAAGGCCAAAAACATTCAGTACTTC.

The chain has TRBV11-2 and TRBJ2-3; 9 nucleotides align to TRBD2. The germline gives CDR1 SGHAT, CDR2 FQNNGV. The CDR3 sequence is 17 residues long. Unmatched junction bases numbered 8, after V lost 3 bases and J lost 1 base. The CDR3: CASSFTAGGPGTDTQYF. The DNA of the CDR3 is TGTGCCAGCAGCTTTACCGCGGGGGGGCCCGGCACAGATACGCAGTATTTT. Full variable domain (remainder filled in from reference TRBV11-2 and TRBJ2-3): EAGVAQSPRYKIIEKRQSVAFWCNPISGHATLYWYQQILGQGPKLLIQFQNNGVVDDSQLPKDRFSAERLKGVDSTLKIQPAKLEDSAVYLCASSFTAGGPGTDTQYFGPGTRLTVL.

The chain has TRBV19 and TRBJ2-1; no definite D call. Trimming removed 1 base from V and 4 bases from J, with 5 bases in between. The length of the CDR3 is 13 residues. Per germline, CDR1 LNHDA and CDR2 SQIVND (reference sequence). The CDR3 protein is CASSIGPYNEQFF. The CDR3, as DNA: TGTGCCAGTAGTATAGGGCCTTACAATGAGCAGTTCTTC.

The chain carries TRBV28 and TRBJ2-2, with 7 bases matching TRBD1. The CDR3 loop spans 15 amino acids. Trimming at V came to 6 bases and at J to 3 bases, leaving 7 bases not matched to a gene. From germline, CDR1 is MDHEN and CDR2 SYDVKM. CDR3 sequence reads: CASRTGQTDTGELFF. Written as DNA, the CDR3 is TGTGCCAGCAGGACGGGACAGACCGACACCGGGGAGCTGTTTTTT.

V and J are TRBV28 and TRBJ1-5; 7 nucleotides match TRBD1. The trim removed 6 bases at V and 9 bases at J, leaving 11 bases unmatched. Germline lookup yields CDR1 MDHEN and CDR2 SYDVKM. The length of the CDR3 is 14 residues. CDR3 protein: CASRGTVWSWPQHF. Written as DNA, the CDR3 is TGTGCCAGCAGGGGGACAGTCTGGTCATGGCCCCAGCATTTT.

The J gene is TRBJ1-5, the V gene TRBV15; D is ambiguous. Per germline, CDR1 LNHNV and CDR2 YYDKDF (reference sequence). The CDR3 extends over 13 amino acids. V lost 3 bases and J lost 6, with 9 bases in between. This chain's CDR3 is CATSSATAQPQHF. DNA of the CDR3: TGTGCCACCAGCAGCGCCACCGCTCAGCCCCAGCATTTT.

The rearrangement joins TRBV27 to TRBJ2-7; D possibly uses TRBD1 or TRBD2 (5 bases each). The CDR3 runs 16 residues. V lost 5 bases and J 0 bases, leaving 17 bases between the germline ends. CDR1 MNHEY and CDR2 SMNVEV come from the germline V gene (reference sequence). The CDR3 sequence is CASSHNRDPSSYEQYF. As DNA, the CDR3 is TGTGCCAGCAGTCACAACCGGGACCCCTCCTCCTACGAGCAGTACTTC.